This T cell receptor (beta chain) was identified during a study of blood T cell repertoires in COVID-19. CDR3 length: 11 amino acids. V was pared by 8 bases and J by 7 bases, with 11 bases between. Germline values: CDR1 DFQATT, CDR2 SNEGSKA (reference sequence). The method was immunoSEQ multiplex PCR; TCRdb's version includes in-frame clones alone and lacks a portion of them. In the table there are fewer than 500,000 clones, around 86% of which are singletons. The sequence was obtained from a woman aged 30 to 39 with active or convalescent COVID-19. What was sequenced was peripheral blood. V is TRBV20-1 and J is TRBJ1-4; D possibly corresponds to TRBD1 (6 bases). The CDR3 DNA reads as TGCAGTCCGGCAGGGGCTGAAAAACTGTTTTTT. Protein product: CSPAGAEKLFF.